This TCR beta chain derives from a study of T-cell reconstitution after alpha-beta-depleted transplantation in children. The TCRbeta library incorporated unique molecular identifiers. TCRdb analysed the PCR reads with MiXCR anew, one entry per CDR3 protein. The repertoire holds about 540,000 distinct CDR3 sequences, with about a quarter as singletons. General observations from the study: The origin of alpha-beta T cells about two months after transplant was reportedly several hundred expanded graft clones. Surviving thymic progenitors and recipient T cells were the source of high TCRbeta diversity at day 60 in some patients.

This clonotype was seen a few times. Its target is not known. The CDR3 has 19 residues. V shed 3 bases and J 8 bases; nucleotides not matched to a gene: 18. Per germline, CDR1 KGHDR and CDR2 SFDVKD. The sequence derives from a boy under three years old with Wiskott-Aldrich syndrome, due to receive a stem cell transplant. The starting material was PBMCs, obtained before TCRalphabeta/CD19-depleted stem cell transplant. The chain links TRBV24-1 to TRBJ2-1; TRBD2 matches at 10 bases. The CDR3 region is CATSDTQGGPSGRWYEQFF. CDR3 bases: TGTGCCACCAGTGATACACAGGGGGGGCCTAGCGGGAGATGGTATGAGCAGTTCTTC.